These 9 T cell receptor beta chains were all obtained from the same sample, sequenced in a study of blood T cell repertoires in COVID-19. TCRdb's table, derived via immunoSEQ multiplex PCR, lists solely in-frame clones and lacks some. Here the sample spans some 64,000 clones, roughly 80% being singletons. Sequenced input: peripheral blood. These receptors were obtained from a man in his sixties with acute or convalescent COVID-19.

This rearrangement joins TRBV28 to TRBJ2-7; TRBD2 matches at 7 bases. This CDR3 region has 13 residues. Germline V lookup: CDR1 MDHEN, CDR2 SYDVKM. Germline trimming cut 9 bases from V and 3 bases from J; bases unmatched to any gene: 8. In nucleotides, the CDR3 is TGTGCCAGTCTAGCGGATCAAAGCTACGAGCAGTACTTC. This sequence encodes CASLADQSYEQYF.

There are a few counts of this clone. The chain links TRBV28 to TRBJ2-3; 11 nucleotides match TRBD2. Germline lookup yields CDR1 MDHEN and CDR2 SYDVKM. This CDR3 spans 16 amino acids. The junction had 6 bases not matched to a gene; V was cut back by 2 bases and J by 5 bases. The CDR3 DNA reads as TGTGCCAGCAGTTTAGGTAGCGGGAGGGAAGGAGATACGCAGTATTTT. Translating it yields CASSLGSGREGDTQYF.

This clone occurred once. The chain carries TRBV9 and TRBJ2-3; D perhaps matches TRBD1 (5 bases). The CDR3 is 13 residues long. The V end was cut by 5 bases, the J end by 4 bases, with 11 bases between. Germline V gene lookup returns CDR1 SGDLS and CDR2 YYNGEE. In DNA form, the CDR3 reads TGTGCCAGCAGATCGGTAGGGGCAGATACGCAGTATTTT. As protein: CASRSVGADTQYF.

The V gene is TRBV6-6, the J gene TRBJ2-7, with TRBD2 identical over 11 bases. After removal of 2 bases from V and 5 bases from J, the junction contained 5 bases not matched to a gene. Looked up from germline, CDR1 is MNHNY and CDR2 is SVGAGI (reference sequence). The CDR3 extends over 15 amino acids. The CDR3 DNA sequence: TGTGCCAGCAGTTACCCTCGACTAGCGGGACACGAGCAGTACTTC. It encodes CASSYPRLAGHEQYF.

By share of the sample, this clone is medium-sized (0.01 to 0.1%). The chain recombines TRBV9 with TRBJ2-2, with TRBD1 matching over 7 bases. The germline V gene encodes CDR1 SGDLS and CDR2 YYNGEE. There are 15 residues in the CDR3. With 5 bases clipped from V and 3 bases from J, the junction kept 7 bases outside the gene matches. CDR3: CASRAGTADTGELFF. In DNA form, the CDR3 reads TGTGCCAGCAGGGCCGGGACAGCAGACACCGGGGAGCTGTTTTTT.

The V call is TRBV6-5, the J call TRBJ2-7, with D possibly TRBD1 on 6 matching bases. Trimming pared 5 bases from V and 5 bases from J, leaving 10 bases between. The germline CDR1 and CDR2 sequences are MNHEY and SVGAGI. This CDR3 region has 12 residues. The CDR3: CASSPQGNEQYF. For the CDR3, the DNA is TGTGCCAGCAGTCCCCAGGGGAACGAGCAGTACTTC.

The chain couples TRBV6-2 or TRBV6-3 to TRBJ2-1; 8 positions match TRBD2. V lost 6 bases and J lost 12; bases outside the gene matches: 16. This CDR3 is built from 15 residues. Per the germline V gene, CDR1 is MNHEY and CDR2 is SVGEGT. DNA of the CDR3: TGTGCCAGCAGCTTGAGCGGGAGACTCACCGGGGGGCAGTTCTTC. This translates into CASSLSGRLTGGQFF.

This chain uses TRBV10-3 with TRBJ2-3; D perhaps matches TRBD2 (5 bases). Germline CDR1 ENHRY, CDR2 SYGVKD. Trimming took 3 bases from V and 1 from J, leaving 8 bases between them. There are 14 residues in the CDR3. The chain's CDR3 is CAISDSVRTDTQYF. The CDR3 nucleotides are TGTGCCATCAGTGATAGCGTCCGCACAGATACGCAGTATTTT.

V gene TRBV6-5 combines with J gene TRBJ2-1; 11 bases are a match to TRBD2. V was pared by 2 bases and J by 9 bases, with 6 bases of the junction left unmatched. Germline CDR1 reads MNHEY; CDR2 reads SVGAGI. The CDR3 runs 15 residues. The CDR3 DNA reads as TGTGCCAGCAGTTACGGGACAACTAGCGGGAGTGAGCAGTTCTTC. This encodes CASSYGTTSGSEQFF.